The 31 T cell receptor beta chains given below trace back to one sample, sequenced in a study of shared clonotypes between healthy human individuals. Data came from immunoSEQ multiplex PCR; TCRdb stores just in-frame clones and leaves some out. Seen here are roughly 2,500,000 clones, 80% to 95% observed once, and the top ten hold more than 0.35%. The sample comprised naive CD4+ T cells from PBMCs. The subset here: CD45RA+ positively selected. All receptors derive from a man aged 18 to 29 in good health. Some clones in this sample may be carry-over from other donors' samples.

The chain links TRBV19 to TRBJ2-3; TRBD1 matches 11 bases. The CDR3 consists of 14 residues. V shed 9 bases, J shed 5 bases, and the junction held 7 bases outside the gene matches. The germline CDR1 and CDR2 sequences are LNHDA and SQIVND (reference sequence). CDR3 protein: CASFGQGAGDTQYF. CDR3 nucleotides: TGTGCCAGCTTCGGACAGGGGGCAGGAGATACGCAGTATTTT.

The chain couples TRBV7-2 to TRBJ2-7; TRBD1 matches 7 bases. CDR3 length: 13 amino acids. Trimming took 5 bases from V and 1 from J; bases not matched to a gene: 2. The germline V gene has CDR1 SGHTA and CDR2 FQGNSA. CDR3 in DNA: TGTGCCAGCAGCCGACAGGGTTCCTACGAGCAGTACTTC. This encodes CASSRQGSYEQYF.

The chain is built from TRBV7-2 and TRBJ2-2; 7 bases map to TRBD2. The CDR3 consists of 16 residues. CDR1 and CDR2 from the germline V gene are SGHTA and FQGNSA. V trimming: 5 bases; J trimming: 5 bases; junction bases outside the gene matches: 11. CDR3 sequence (DNA): TGTGCCAGCAGCCGCCAGGGTGGGAGGGAAACCGGGGAGCTGTTTTTT. Its protein is CASSRQGGRETGELFF.

The DNA of the CDR3 is TGTGCCAGCTCGGGCGGGGCGGTAGATACGCAGTATTTT. This sequence encodes CASSGGAVDTQYF. The rearrangement links TRBV6-6 to TRBJ2-3; weak D call: TRBD2 (6 bases). Trimming shortened V by 8 bases and J by 5 bases, and 14 bases separated the two germline ends. This CDR3 has 13 amino acids. CDR1 is MNHNY, CDR2 SVGAGI, per germline (reference sequence).

The chain uses TRBV5-6 and TRBJ2-1; the match to TRBD2 covers 8 bases. Per the germline V gene, CDR1 is SGHDT and CDR2 is YYEEEE. The length of the CDR3 is 14 residues. The J segment lost 9 bases and the V segment lost 1 base, leaving 6 bases of the junction unmatched. CDR3 bases: TGTGCCAGCAGCTTGCGGGAGGGCCTGGTTGAGCAGTTCTTC. Its protein is CASSLREGLVEQFF.

This clone has just a few counts. The junction differs from germline at one of its ends, possibly a read error. The chain combines TRBV4-1 with TRBJ2-7; perhaps TRBD2 as D (5 bases). The CDR3 sequence is 12 residues long. Germline CDR1 MGHRA, CDR2 YSYEKL. The CDR3 loop reads CASSQEGYEQYF. CDR3 DNA sequence: TGCGCCAGCAGTCAAGAGGGCTACGAGCAGTACTTC.

The CDR3 spells CASIQDRAANYGYTF. The DNA for the CDR3 is TGTGCCAGCATCCAGGACAGGGCGGCTAACTATGGCTACACCTTC. This chain connects TRBV2 to TRBJ1-2; 8 positions agree with TRBD1. Germline V gene sequence: CDR1 SNHLY, CDR2 FYNNEI. Trimming cost V 7 bases and J 0 bases; bases outside gene matches: 7. The CDR3 runs to 15 residues.

This rearrangement joins TRBV6-5 to TRBJ1-5; tentatively, D is TRBD1 (6 bases). Germline CDR1 MNHEY, CDR2 SVGAGI. Between the trimmed V and J ends, which lost 6 bases and 4 bases, there was a span of 16 bases. There are 15 residues in the CDR3. CDR3 region: CASSRRTEANQPQHF. The CDR3 nucleotides are TGTGCCAGCAGCCGCCGGACAGAAGCAAATCAGCCCCAGCATTTT.

This rearrangement joins TRBV19 to TRBJ1-1; D not resolved. Trimming left V 7 bases short and J 5 bases short, with 14 bases between. The CDR3 consists of 13 residues. The germline gives CDR1 LNHDA, CDR2 SQIVND (reference sequence). CDR3 in amino acids: CASTIGWVTEAFF. CDR3 DNA: TGTGCCAGTACCATAGGGTGGGTGACTGAAGCTTTCTTT.

The V call is TRBV18, the J call TRBJ2-2; TRBD1 aligns across 10 bases. CDR1 and CDR2 from the germline V gene are KGHSH and LQKENI. Trimming at V came to 0 bases and at J to 4 bases, leaving 5 bases not matched to a gene. The CDR3 spans 17 residues. The CDR3 nucleotides are TGTGCCAGCTCACCACCGGTTAGGACAGGGGGCACCGGGGAGCTGTTTTTT. This gives the protein CASSPPVRTGGTGELFF.

This clone appeared a few times. The chain combines TRBV15 with TRBJ1-2; TRBD1 agrees at 11 bases. Germline trimming cut 2 bases from V and 3 bases from J; bases unmatched to any gene: 5. The CDR3 length is 16 residues. The germline V gene has CDR1 LNHNV and CDR2 YYDKDF (reference sequence). The CDR3 sequence: CATSRLDRGRDYGYTF. CDR3 DNA: TGTGCCACCAGCAGACTGGACAGGGGGCGCGACTATGGCTACACCTTC. Variable domain in full (rest from reference TRBV15 and TRBJ1-2): DAMVIQNPRYQVTQFGKPVTLSCSQTLNHNVMYWYQQKSSQAPKLLFHYYDKDFNNEADTPDNFQSRRPNTSFCFLDIRSPGLGDTAMYLCATSRLDRGRDYGYTFGSGTRLTVV.

This rearrangement joins TRBV28 to TRBJ1-1; D is perhaps TRBD1 (5 bases). V lost 5 bases, J lost 1 base, and 14 bases lay in between. The CDR3 consists of 15 residues. Germline CDR1 reads MDHEN; CDR2 reads SYDVKM. CDR3 DNA sequence: TGTGCCAGCAGTGTATTGTTGACAGCGAACACTGAAGCTTTCTTT. It codes for CASSVLLTANTEAFF.

The chain links TRBV27 to TRBJ2-3; D is perhaps TRBD1 or TRBD2 (5 bases each). Germline lookup yields CDR1 MNHEY and CDR2 SMNVEV (reference sequence). The CDR3 extends over 15 amino acids. Trimming removed 6 bases at V and 6 bases at J, with 19 bases between. This CDR3 reads CASSARDHKNDTQYF. For the CDR3, the DNA is TGTGCCAGCAGCGCCCGGGACCATAAAAACGATACGCAGTATTTT.

V usage is TRBV19 and J usage is TRBJ2-7; perhaps TRBD1 as D (7 bases). Germline V gene lookup returns CDR1 LNHDA and CDR2 SQIVND (reference sequence). V dropped 5 bases and J dropped 5 bases, with 19 bases sitting between them. The CDR3 has 15 residues. Written as DNA, the CDR3 is TGTGCCAGTAGTCCCGCCCAGGGGGGATTCGACGAGCAGTACTTC. Translating it yields CASSPAQGGFDEQYF.

As to this clone: The same CDR3 is also encoded by other DNA sequences in this sample. The chain recombines TRBV5-1 with TRBJ2-2; 9 bases are a match to TRBD2. Trimming cost V 1 base and J 3 bases; bases outside gene matches: 1. CDR1 and CDR2 (germline): SGHRS, YFSETQ. This CDR3 has 15 residues. The CDR3: CASSLTSGYTGELFF. The CDR3 DNA reads as TGCGCCAGCAGCTTGACTAGCGGGTACACCGGGGAGCTGTTTTTT.

V usage is TRBV29-1 and J usage is TRBJ2-7; D may be TRBD1 or TRBD2 (5 bases each). The CDR3 runs to 12 residues. Trimming shortened V by 5 bases and J by 3 bases, and 11 bases separated the two germline ends. Germline-derived CDR1 and CDR2 are SQVTM and ANQGSEA. The CDR3 DNA follows: TGCAGCGTTCAGACAGACTACTACGAGCAGTACTTC. It translates to CSVQTDYYEQYF.

The gene calls are TRBV6-4 and TRBJ2-2, with 8 positions matching TRBD2. Unmatched junction bases numbered 7, after V lost 4 bases and J lost 0 bases. CDR3 length equals 17 residues. Germline-derived CDR1 and CDR2 are MRHNA and SNTAGT. This chain's CDR3 is CASSGDTSGPNTGELFF. The CDR3 region has the DNA TGTGCCAGCAGTGGAGACACTAGCGGACCGAACACCGGGGAGCTGTTTTTT.

As for this clone: The same CDR3 can be traced to other DNA sequences in this sample. This chain links TRBV2 with TRBJ2-3; D gene ambiguous. Deletions cut 5 bases from V and 2 bases from J, with 2 bases between. Looked up from germline, CDR1 is SNHLY and CDR2 is FYNNEI. The CDR3 has 11 residues. The CDR3 coding sequence is TGTGCCAGCAGTATCACAGATACGCAGTATTTT. Encoded protein: CASSITDTQYF.

This sequence joins TRBV30 and TRBJ1-2; D is unresolved. With 2 bases removed from V and 5 bases from J, the gap between germline ends came to 9 bases. This CDR3 has 12 residues. Germline V lookup: CDR1 GTSNPN, CDR2 SVGIG (reference sequence). CDR3 sequence: CAWSRQNYGYTF. In DNA form, the CDR3 reads TGTGCCTGGAGTAGGCAGAATTATGGCTACACCTTC.

The chain links TRBV7-9 to TRBJ2-1; 7 bases are shared with TRBD1. The CDR3 spans 15 residues. J was trimmed by 4 bases and V by 2 bases; bases with no gene match: 5. Looked up from germline, CDR1 is SEHNR and CDR2 is FQNEAQ (reference sequence). CDR3 sequence: CASSLKGGLYNEQFF. DNA for the CDR3: TGTGCCAGCAGCTTAAAAGGGGGCTTGTACAATGAGCAGTTCTTC.

The chain is built from TRBV6-1 and TRBJ1-4, with D possibly being TRBD1 (5 bases). Trimming cost V 5 bases and J 0 bases, with 7 bases left between them. The CDR3 totals 14 residues. Germline V gives CDR1 MNHNS, CDR2 SASEGT. The CDR3 protein is CASSRGATNEKLFF. The CDR3 DNA reads TGTGCCAGCAGTCGAGGGGCAACTAATGAAAAACTGTTTTTT.

The chain recombines TRBV7-2 with TRBJ1-1; the D gene is possibly TRBD1 (5 bases). Germline loops: CDR1 SGHTA, CDR2 FQGNSA. The CDR3 length is 13 residues. V was pared by 0 bases and J by 9 bases, with 11 bases between. CDR3 amino acids: CASSLAVGGKAFF. The CDR3 bases are TGTGCCAGCAGCTTAGCGGTGGGGGGTAAAGCTTTCTTT.

The V and J genes are TRBV11-2 and TRBJ1-1; D call uncertain. The CDR3 sequence is 11 residues long. Per the germline V gene, CDR1 is SGHAT and CDR2 is FQNNGV. Between the trimmed V and J ends, which lost 1 base and 11 bases, there was a span of 8 bases. Here the CDR3 DNA reads TGTGCCAGCAGCTTAGGAGTGATTGCTTTCTTT. Translation: CASSLGVIAFF.

Written as DNA, the CDR3 is TGTGCCAGCAGCTCCCCGGGGGCGCACACTGAAGCTTTCTTT. It specifies CASSSPGAHTEAFF. This rearrangement joins TRBV7-9 to TRBJ1-1, with a possible D match to TRBD1 (6 bases). CDR1 SEHNR and CDR2 FQNEAQ come from the germline V gene (reference sequence). Trimming removed 4 bases from V and 3 bases from J, with 12 bases in between. The CDR3 spans 14 residues.

This clone is a singleton in its sample. Here the CDR3 DNA reads TGTGCCAGCAGCTTAGCCGACAGCTTGAACTATGGCTACACCTTC. Translated: CASSLADSLNYGYTF. The V call is TRBV7-2, the J call TRBJ1-2; possible D gene TRBD1, 5 bases. In germline, CDR1 is SGHTA, CDR2 FQGNSA. The length of the CDR3 is 15 residues. Trimming shortened V by 0 bases and J by 2 bases, and 10 bases separated the two germline ends.

Turning to this clone: Other DNA sequences of this sample code for an identical CDR3. V usage is TRBV7-3 and J usage is TRBJ2-3; D gene uncertain. Trimming left V 4 bases short and J 3 bases short, with 8 bases between. This CDR3 spans 13 amino acids. In germline, CDR1 is SGHTA, CDR2 FQGTGA. The CDR3 sequence is CASSSSRTDTQYF. The CDR3 nucleotides read TGTGCCAGCAGCTCGAGTCGGACAGATACGCAGTATTTT.

The chain has TRBV2 and TRBJ2-2, with D perhaps TRBD2 (6 bases). Trimming stripped 7 bases from V and 4 bases from J, with 13 bases between. This CDR3 has 14 residues. Germline CDR1 reads SNHLY; CDR2 reads FYNNEI. The CDR3 bases are TGTGCCAGCACGTGGGACTTACTCACCGGGGAGCTGTTTTTT. This encodes CASTWDLLTGELFF.

The V and J genes are TRBV6-1 and TRBJ2-5; TRBD1 agrees at 7 bases. V dropped 4 bases and J dropped 1; count of bases not matched to a gene: 3. CDR3 length: 14 residues. Germline V gives CDR1 MNHNS, CDR2 SASEGT. The CDR3 bases are TGTGCCAGCAGTGTTGAGGGGGCCCAAGAGACCCAGTACTTC. It codes for CASSVEGAQETQYF.

The rearrangement links TRBV28 to TRBJ1-5, with a tentative D call TRBD1 (6 bases). V was shortened by 2 bases and J by 7 bases, with 15 bases between the two germline ends. CDR3 length equals 15 residues. Germline CDR1 reads MDHEN; CDR2 reads SYDVKM. For the CDR3, the DNA is TGTGCCAGCAGTTTAACCGGCCCGGGGGCCCAGCCCCAGCATTTT. Encoded protein: CASSLTGPGAQPQHF.

Only one count was recorded for this clone. The genes are TRBV5-3 and TRBJ1-2; tentative D call: TRBD1 (5 bases). TRBV5-3 carries the ORF label, with uncertain function. V shed 10 bases and J shed 1 base, with 20 bases lying between them. The CDR3 is made up of 15 amino acids. The CDR3 loop reads CACPWDGDLNYGYTF. The CDR3 region has the DNA TGTGCCTGTCCATGGGACGGAGATCTTAACTATGGCTACACCTTC.

The chain combines TRBV12-1 with TRBJ2-1; the tabulated D call, TRBD1, remains unverified against the DNA. TRBV12-1 is a known pseudogene. This CDR3 spans 15 amino acids. The CDR3: CASSRQVLSYNEQFF. In nucleotides, the CDR3 is TGTGCCAGCAGCCGACAGGTCCTCTCCTACAATGAGCAGTTCTTC.